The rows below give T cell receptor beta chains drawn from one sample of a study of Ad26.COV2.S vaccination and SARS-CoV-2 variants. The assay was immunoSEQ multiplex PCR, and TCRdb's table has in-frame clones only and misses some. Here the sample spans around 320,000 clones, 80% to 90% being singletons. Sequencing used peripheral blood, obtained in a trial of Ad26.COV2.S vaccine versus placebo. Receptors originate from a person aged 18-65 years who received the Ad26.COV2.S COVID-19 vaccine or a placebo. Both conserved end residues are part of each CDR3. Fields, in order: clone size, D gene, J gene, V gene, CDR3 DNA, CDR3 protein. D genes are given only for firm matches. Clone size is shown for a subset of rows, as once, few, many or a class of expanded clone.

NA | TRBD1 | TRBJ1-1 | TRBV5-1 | TGCGCCAGCACGGGACAGGACTATACTGAAGCTTTCTTT | CASTGQDYTEAFF
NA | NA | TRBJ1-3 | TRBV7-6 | TGTGCCAGCAGCTTATCCGGGGGCAACTCTGGAAACACCATATATTTT | CASSLSGGNSGNTIYF
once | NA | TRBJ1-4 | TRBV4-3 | TGCGCCAGCAGCCAAGACCCCCCGGCGGGGGATGAAAAACTGTTTTTT | CASSQDPPAGDEKLFF
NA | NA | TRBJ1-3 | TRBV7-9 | TGTGCCAGCAGCTTCAGGGCGTCTGGAAACACCATATATTTT | CASSFRASGNTIYF
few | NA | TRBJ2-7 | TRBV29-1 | TGCAGCGTTGAAGGGGCGACCTACGAGCAGTACTTC | CSVEGATYEQYF
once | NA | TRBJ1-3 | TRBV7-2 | TGTGCCAGCAGCTTTTCCGACTCCACGGTGCGGAACACCATATATTTT | CASSFSDSTVRNTIYF
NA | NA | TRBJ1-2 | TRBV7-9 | TGTGCCATTCGGGGGGGAACCTATGGCTACACCTTC | CAIRGGTYGYTF
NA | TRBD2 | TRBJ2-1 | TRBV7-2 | TGTGCCAGCAGCCCCGGGACTAAGCGGAGGCCAGGCAATGAGCAGTTCTTC | CASSPGTKRRPGNEQFF
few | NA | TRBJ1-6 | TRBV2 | TGTGCCAGCAGTGGACCAAATTCACCCCTCCACTTT | CASSGPNSPLHF
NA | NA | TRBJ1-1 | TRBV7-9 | TGTGCCAGCACAACGGGTGGGGGCGCTAGGAACACTGAAGCTTTCTTT | CASTTGGGARNTEAFF
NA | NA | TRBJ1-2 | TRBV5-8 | TGTGCCAGCAGCCCATCGAATCGGACAGACTATGGCTACACCTTC | CASSPSNRTDYGYTF
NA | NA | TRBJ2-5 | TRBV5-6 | TGTGCCAGCAACCACGGGAGCAAAGAGACCCAGTACTTC | CASNHGSKETQYF
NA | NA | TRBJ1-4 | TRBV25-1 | TGTGCCAGCAGTGAATCAACAATCGGCGGTGAAAAACTGTTTTTT | CASSESTIGGEKLFF
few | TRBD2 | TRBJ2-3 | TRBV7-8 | TGTGCCAGCAGCTTTGATAGCGGGGGGACGGCAGATACGCAGTATTTT | CASSFDSGGTADTQYF
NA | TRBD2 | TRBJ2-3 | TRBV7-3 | TGTGCCAGCAGCTTAAGTAGCGGGGGGGCGGATACGCAGTATTTT | CASSLSSGGADTQYF
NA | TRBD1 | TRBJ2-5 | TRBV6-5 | TGTGCCAGCAGTCAAACGACAGGGGTAGGAGAGACCCAGTACTTC | CASSQTTGVGETQYF
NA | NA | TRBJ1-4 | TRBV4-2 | TGTGCCAGCAGCCAGGGGGCGGATGAAAAACTGTTTTTT | CASSQGADEKLFF
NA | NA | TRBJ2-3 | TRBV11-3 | TGTGCCAGCAGCTTAGGCAGGAGCACAGATACGCAGTATTTT | CASSLGRSTDTQYF
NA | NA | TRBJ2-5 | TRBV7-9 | TGTGCCAGCAGCCCCTCCGGGGGCGATGACCAAGAGACCCAGTACTTC | CASSPSGGDDQETQYF
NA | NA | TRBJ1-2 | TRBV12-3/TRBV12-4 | TGTGCCAGCAGCTCGAATCCCTTAAATGGCTACACCTTC | CASSSNPLNGYTF
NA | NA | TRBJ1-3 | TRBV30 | TGTGCCTGGAGTGTATTGGTGGCTGGAAACACCATATATTTT | CAWSVLVAGNTIYF
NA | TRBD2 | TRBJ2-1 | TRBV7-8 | TGTGCCAGCAACAGCGGGGGGGACAATGAGCAGTTCTTC | CASNSGGDNEQFF
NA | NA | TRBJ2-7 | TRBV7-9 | TGTGCCAGCAGCCCGACGTACCAGGGTAACGACGAGCAGTACTTC | CASSPTYQGNDEQYF
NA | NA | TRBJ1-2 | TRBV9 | TGTGCCAGCAGCGCTGGGATCTACAGGCCTGGGGACTATGGCTACACCTTC | CASSAGIYRPGDYGYTF
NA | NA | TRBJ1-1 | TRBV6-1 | TGTGCCAGCAGGCAAGACAGTCCCCGTGGGGATTTCTTT | CASRQDSPRGDFF
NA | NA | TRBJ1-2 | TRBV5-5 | TGTGCCAGCAGGCTCGGGGGTGGCTACACCTTC | CASRLGGGYTF
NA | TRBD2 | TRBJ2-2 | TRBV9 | TGTGCCAGCAGCCCCCCAAGCGGGGGTAACACCGGGGAGCTGTTTTTT | CASSPPSGGNTGELFF
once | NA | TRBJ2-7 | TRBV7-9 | TGTGCCAGCACCTTAGGGGGAGGGGAGCAGTACTTC | CASTLGGGEQYF
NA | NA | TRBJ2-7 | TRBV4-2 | TGTGCCAGCAGCCAAGACGTCGGCTCCTACGAGCAGTACTTC | CASSQDVGSYEQYF
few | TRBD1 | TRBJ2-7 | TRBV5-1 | TGCGCCAGCAGCTTGGCCTCGGACAGGGGGCGCGAGCAGTACTTC | CASSLASDRGREQYF